This T cell receptor beta chain was recovered during a study of cytomegalovirus exposure and HLA in healthy donors (dated by TCRdb to the late 2010s). For the study in its entirety: According to an earlier analysis of 550 to 750 of the donors, 150 million to 200 million T cells yielded 117 million unique TCR beta sequences and 276 Gb of sequence data. Rather than drawing on any new phenotypic data, the later analysis identified candidate immune exposures from TCR beta sequences and the way those sequences occurred across donors. Genome-wide SNP genotypes for about 60% of the 666 donors were used in a later genetic analysis, which treated that subset as a discovery cohort. To predict cytomegalovirus infection status, the study combined high-throughput TCR immunosequencing, statistical association of individual TCRs with disease status, and machine learning. Of the 300 to 500 genotyped donors, less than 85% were placed in the genetic ancestry cluster associated with self-reported Caucasian donors. Donor age, sex, ethnicity and CMV serostatus were compiled alongside the repertoire data. HLA typing included class I and class II loci at four-digit resolution. Because of strong linkage in the cohort, a handful of DR-DQ haplotypes were treated as single units for association and clustering. The number of donors typed differed by locus, with about 629-640 for A, B, C, DRB1 and DQB1, over 500 for DQA1, 600 to 610 for DPA1, and approximately 470 for DPB1. Among about 400 genotyped donors of the cohort, an average of approximately 220,000 unique TCR beta nucleotide sequences was sequenced per donor, of which roughly 17% were non-productive. The T cell repertoires of around 670 subjects were profiled by immunosequencing and related to cytomegalovirus serostatus. A separate validation cohort of some 130 different subjects was used in addition to the roughly 670-subject first cohort. About 310 gigabases of sequencing data and tens of millions of unique TCR sequences were included in an early release covering several hundred HLA-typed donors. A later analysis re-examined previously published TCR beta repertoires from 610 or so donors and added high-resolution HLA genotyping to investigate patterns of TCR occurrence. All discovery cohort repertoires had been generated using a single sequencing platform. The study aimed to test whether cataloging public T cell receptors could reveal signatures of past pathogen exposure. In an earlier analysis of over 550 of the donors, high-throughput TCR beta sequencing was used to judge whether each TCR beta V gene segment behaved as functional or pseudogenic. The paper's findings and limits, for the study overall: Strong co-occurrence of HLA alleles, especially DR and DQ, made assigning TCR associations to individual alleles difficult. The presence/absence analyses assumed that sequencing depth was roughly uniform across donors, and that assumption may not be true. An association between a missense DCLRE1C variant and V-gene and J-gene trimming of TCR beta chains was found in a later genetic analysis and replicated in an independent cohort. In a later analysis, most CMV-associated TCR beta chains were found to appear HLA-restricted, with HLA associations seemingly driven largely by CMV exposure. Because counts were too low, 15 to 20 rarely observed V segments, including chromosome 9 orphons, were left out of the earlier analysis of 500 to 750 of the donors. According to a later analysis, parvovirus B19, influenza, CMV and Epstein-Barr virus appeared linked to several top co-occurrence clusters. Some IMGT-functional V segments, including TRBV6-2 and TRBV6-3, could not be told apart with the 87-base-pair reads, so those segments were excluded. Immune exposure information for the cohort was limited to CMV serostatus. The authors suggested that the approach could potentially be extended to other disease states and immunological phenotypes. HLA typing was unavailable for some donors at each locus, so association tests used only the typed subset. A total of 150 to 200 TCR beta chains were listed by the study as associated with cytomegalovirus. Only TCR beta chains were sequenced in this cohort, and the absence of alpha or paired-chain data limited detectable features. In a later analysis, HLA-associated TCR beta chains showed more clonal expansion and lower generation probabilities than non-associated chains that were equally common. A further reported finding was that TCR beta sequences accurately predicted the HLA-A and HLA-B alleles for most subjects in the first cohort. In an earlier analysis of 587 of the donors, most TCR beta V segments appeared in productive rearrangements about 90% or about 30% of the time, broadly matching IMGT annotations. A later genetic analysis reported fewer N-insertions in productive TCRs among donors in an Asian-associated ancestry cluster than the approximately 670-donor mean. Across donors, most TCR sequences were observed very rarely, whereas some public TCRs were present in many individuals. Correlated functional status among segregating V segments might be attributable to linkage disequilibrium, but an unknown experimental factor could not be ruled out. A later analysis associated approximately 17,000 TCR beta sequences with specific HLA alleles at a false discovery rate of 0.05. In a later analysis, TCR association rates were found to vary across HLA loci, with the most associated TCRs seen for DRB1 alleles and the fewest for HLA-C alleles. The sequencing pipeline was judged likely to have produced a cluster of highly shared sequence variants as a technical artifact. The classifier was reported to diagnose cytomegalovirus status with high specificity and sensitivity in both the original and validation cohorts. Three of the identified cytomegalovirus-associated TCR beta chains were confirmed in vitro to be specific for cytomegalovirus antigens.

Inclusive of the bounding cysteine and phenylalanine, the CDR3 is 14 residues long. Only the CDR3 region is kept as DNA, spanning 42 bases read in frame from base 1. Trimming removed 3 bases from V and 4 bases from J, leaving 12 bases between the germline ends. The germline V gene gives CDR1 as MDHEN and CDR2 as SYDVKM. The method behind the library was the immunoSEQ multiplex PCR assay. A mixture of 60 forward primers for TCR Vbeta segments and 13 reverse primers for TCR Jbeta segments was used in the multiplex PCR. The CDR3 region of rearranged TCR beta genes was amplified from genomic DNA with a multiplex PCR assay. Amplified TCR beta libraries were sequenced as 87-base-pair reads on the Illumina HiSeq System. The paper's data handling went like this. In a later analysis, 77 million or so unique TCR beta chains were counted across the approximately 620 repertoires, and about 10 million of these chains were shared by at least two donors. Raw reads were error-corrected and collapsed into unique sequences by a nearest-neighbor algorithm in which closely related sequences were merged to remove PCR and sequencing errors. To assign V, D and J gene segments, CDR3 sequences were aligned to IMGT reference sequences. For a sequence to be retained, a match of at least six nucleotides to both a V gene segment and a J gene segment was required. Rearrangements were called productive when the CDR3 lacked stop codons and stayed in frame with V and J; all others were non-productive. CDR3 was defined by IMGT convention, running from the second conserved V-encoded cysteine to the conserved J-encoded phenylalanine. The earlier analysis of fewer than 700 of the donors excluded sequences that lacked an unambiguous match to a single V gene segment. In an earlier analysis of a few hundred of the donors, V segments were called functional above 56.7% productive rearrangements and were called segregating when the between-donor standard deviation exceeded 5%. A statistical classification framework was developed to diagnose cytomegalovirus status using the catalog of TCR beta chain sequences. In a later analysis, V and J genes were assigned by comparing TCR nucleotide sequences against IMGT/GENE-DB human TR gene sequences. Using the TCRdist pipeline, a later analysis assigned CDR3 sequences along with most-parsimonious VDJ recombination scenarios. In a later analysis, each TCR beta chain was defined by its CDR3 amino acid sequence together with its V-gene family, and reads lacking a unique V-gene family were excluded. As a way to deal with suspected cross-contamination and a sequencing artifact, a later analysis dropped roughly 620 nucleotide sequences that were highly shared and had low generation probability. In a later analysis, a clonal expansion index for each public chain was calculated from normalized within-repertoire ranks of inferred template counts. In a later analysis, generation probabilities were computed using a VDJ recombination model fitted to out-of-frame rearrangements, and the results were checked against IGoR. A later analysis scored TCR-TCR, TCR-HLA and TCR-CMV co-occurrence with hypergeometric tests, applying a repertoire-size bias correction to TCR pairs. False discovery rates were estimated in a later analysis by permuting HLA or CMV assignments 20 times. A later analysis grouped co-occurring TCRs with DBSCAN, adding TCRdist sequence similarity when clustering within HLA-allele-positive subsets. For co-occurrence clustering, repertoires with fewer than 30,000 or more than 120,000 public chains were excluded, along with five or six repertoires with anomalous nucleotide sharing. TCRdb re-hosts the immuneACCESS table, in-frame sequences only. Its copies lack some clones; in the studies checked, an unresolved V gene accounts for under half of them, and the cause for the rest is not known. V, J and clone size are those of that table, while D and trimming were read from the DNA. The sample's table covers about 130,000 clones. Roughly 2% of the sample lies in the top ten.

In total, 600 or so healthy bone marrow donors made up the cohort. Cohort members were all nominally healthy when sampled, although unrecorded immune exposures were likely present. The donor tested CMV seronegative, placing the donor among the 350 or so seronegative members of the cohort. Every donor gave a peripheral blood sample, and the peripheral blood mononuclear cells from that sample were used for TCR beta sequencing. The Qiagen DNeasy Blood Extraction Kit was used to extract genomic DNA from the blood cell samples. Note on this clone: The antigen it binds to is not known.

Sequenced material: PBMCs. The V gene is TRBV28 and the J gene is TRBJ1-1, with no D gene named confidently. The clonotype was recovered from an older woman in good health and CMV-seronegative. The encoded CDR3 is CASSLGSVRTEAFF. In nucleotides, the sequence is TGTGCCAGCAGTTTGGGGAGTGTTCGCACTGAAGCTTTCTTT.